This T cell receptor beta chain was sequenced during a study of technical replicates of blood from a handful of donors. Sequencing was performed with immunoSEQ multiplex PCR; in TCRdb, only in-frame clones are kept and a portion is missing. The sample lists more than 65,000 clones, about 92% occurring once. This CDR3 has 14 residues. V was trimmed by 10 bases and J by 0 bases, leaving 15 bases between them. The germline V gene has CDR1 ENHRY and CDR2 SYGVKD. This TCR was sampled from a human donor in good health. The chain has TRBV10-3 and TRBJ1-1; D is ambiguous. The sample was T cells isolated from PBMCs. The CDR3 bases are TGTGCCACTACTGGTCCCCCTATGAACACTGAAGCTTTCTTT. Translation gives CATTGPPMNTEAFF.